This T cell receptor beta chain came from a study of T cell responses to AZD1222 COVID-19 vaccine. V was clipped by 1 base and J by 0 bases, with 7 bases between them. Germline CDR1 is KGHSH and CDR2 is LQKENI. The CDR3 length is 15 residues. Details on this clone: What it recognizes is unknown.

TCRdb's copy holds only in-frame clones and misses some; the assay was immunoSEQ multiplex PCR. Here the sample spans about 160,000 clones, around 94% being singletons. The study's findings and limits: White British ancestry dominated among donors, who included more females, and clonal diversity was possibly underestimated.

The chain joins TRBV18 to TRBJ1-3; D remains ambiguous. This TCR was sampled from an adult who received the AZD1222 COVID-19 vaccine. The starting material was peripheral blood, obtained 28 days after the second AZD1222 dose. The CDR3: CASSPLKDSGNTIYF. CDR3 nucleotides: TGTGCCAGCTCACCACTGAAGGACTCTGGAAACACCATATATTTT.